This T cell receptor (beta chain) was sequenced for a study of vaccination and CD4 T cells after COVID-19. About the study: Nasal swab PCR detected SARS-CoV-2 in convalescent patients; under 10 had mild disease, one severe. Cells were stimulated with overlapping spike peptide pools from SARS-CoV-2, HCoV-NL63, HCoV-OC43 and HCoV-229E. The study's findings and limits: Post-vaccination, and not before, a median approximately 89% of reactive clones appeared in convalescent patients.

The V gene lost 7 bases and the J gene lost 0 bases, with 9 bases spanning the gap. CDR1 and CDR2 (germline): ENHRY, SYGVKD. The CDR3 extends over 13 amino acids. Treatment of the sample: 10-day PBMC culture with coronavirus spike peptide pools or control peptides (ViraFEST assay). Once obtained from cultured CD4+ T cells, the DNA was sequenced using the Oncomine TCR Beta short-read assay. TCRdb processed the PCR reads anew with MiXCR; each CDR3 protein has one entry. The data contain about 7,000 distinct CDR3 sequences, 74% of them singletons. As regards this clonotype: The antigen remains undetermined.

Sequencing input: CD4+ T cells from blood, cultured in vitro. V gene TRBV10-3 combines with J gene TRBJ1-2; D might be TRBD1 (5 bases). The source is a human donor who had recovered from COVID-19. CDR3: CAINQGPNYGYTF. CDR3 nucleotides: TGTGCCATCAATCAGGGCCCTAACTATGGCTACACCTTC.